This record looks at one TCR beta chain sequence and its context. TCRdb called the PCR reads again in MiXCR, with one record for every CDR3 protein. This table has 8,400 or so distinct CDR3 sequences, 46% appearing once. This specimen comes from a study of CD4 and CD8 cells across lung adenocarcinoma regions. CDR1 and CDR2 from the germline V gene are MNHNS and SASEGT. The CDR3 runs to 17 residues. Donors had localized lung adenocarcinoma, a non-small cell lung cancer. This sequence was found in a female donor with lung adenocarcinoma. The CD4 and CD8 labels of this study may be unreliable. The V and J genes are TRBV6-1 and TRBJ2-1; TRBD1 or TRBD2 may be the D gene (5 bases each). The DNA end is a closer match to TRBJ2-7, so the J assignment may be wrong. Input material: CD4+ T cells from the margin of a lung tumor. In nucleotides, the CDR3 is TGTGCCAGCAGTCCAAACGGGGCCGCAAACAATATCTACGAGCAGTACTTC. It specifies CASSPNGAANNIYEQYF.